This T cell receptor (beta chain) is drawn from a study of T cell responses to AZD1222 COVID-19 vaccine listed by TCRdb under 2021. As for the study more broadly: AZD1222 recipients with second doses at about 4 weeks or about 12 weeks were pooled, because spike-specific TCR depth and breadth did not differ between schedules. A total of under 250 trial participants underwent TCR sequencing, of whom some 200 had received two doses of AZD1222 and about 25 had received two doses of the MenACWY control vaccine. Trial participants were enrolled by age into subgroups of 18-55, 56-69 and 70-plus years, and roughly 150, 30 and 60 TCR-sequenced participants, respectively, were included in these subgroups.

About this clone: The target of this receptor is not known. Base qualities are missing; no much larger clone stands one base away.

Here is what the overall study found, with its caveats: Participants were mostly white British, with more females than males. The authors suggested clonal diversity may have been underestimated. Reportedly, close to half of the unique spike-specific TCRs recognized epitopes lying outside the regions that are mutated in the B.1.351 and B.1.1.7 variants. In the small 56-69-year group, the increase in depth fell short of significance, most likely because of low power. After two AZD1222 doses, spike-specific TCR breadth and depth were significantly higher than at day 0 and than in MenACWY recipients. Because no day 14 peak-response samples were available, repertoires were characterized only after the peak T cell response. Vaccine-associated CD4 TCRs spanned the whole spike protein, with dominant responses in regions 160-218 and 743-854. Conclusions about previously exposed vaccinees were limited because only a handful of AZD1222 recipients were SARS-CoV-2 seropositive at baseline.

At the junction V is shortened by 8 bases and J by 4 bases, with 17 bases in between. From cysteine to phenylalanine, the CDR3 is 15 amino acids long. Only the CDR3 portion is preserved as DNA: 45 bases, with reading frame beginning at the first base. CDR1 and CDR2 are read off the germline V gene as MNHEY and SVGAGI. Read against the paper, the sample's time point label means: baseline before first vaccination. Vaccinee samples were obtained from the UK trials COV001 and COV002, which included a single-blind randomized controlled phase 2/3 trial of AZD1222 (ChAdOx1 nCoV-19) in healthy adults. For TCRbeta chain sequencing, PBMC samples were collected from trial participants at day 0 and at day 28 after the second dose. The CDR3 regions of human TCRbeta chains were analyzed by immunosequencing. Regarding the original processing steps: TCRs in the repertoires were matched against a reference library of SARS-CoV-2-specific TCRs that had been generated with the MIRA antigen-specificity platform. Breadth was defined as the fraction of unique TCRs that were SARS-CoV-2-associated, and depth was defined as the fraction of total T cells that were SARS-CoV-2-associated. Using the MIRA data, each spike-specific TCR was assigned both to the spike region to which the TCR was reactive and to a CD4 or CD8 class. Log10-transformed breadth and depth values were compared by one-way ANOVA with Sidak's multiple comparisons tests. As stored in TCRdb, this immuneACCESS dataset retains in-frame rearrangements with V and J assigned. A fraction of the clones does not appear; measured against another copy, unresolved V genes explain less than half of the discrepancy, and the remainder lacks a known reason. The V and J calls and clone size were taken over from that table, and D and trimming were inferred from the DNA. The sample includes about 120,000 clones, with 80% to 95% observed a single time. The ten most abundant clones make up 14% to 15% of the sample.

This receptor was obtained from an adult in good health. The sequence joins TRBV6-5 to TRBJ1-4, with TRBD1 perhaps the D gene, on 6 matching bases. The source material was peripheral blood, sampled on day 0 of AZD1222 vaccination. In nucleotide form, the sequence is TGTGCCAGCTCTATGGGGGGGGCTCTTAATGAAAAACTGTTTTTT. This is translated as CASSMGGALNEKLFF.